The TCR beta chain described here comes from a study of tumor-infiltrating lymphocytes in oesophageal squamous cell carcinoma. TCRdb used MiXCR to reprocess the PCR reads, holding one entry per CDR3 protein. The sample has roughly 21,000 distinct CDR3 sequences; 35% to 40% are singletons. The V gene's germline CDR1 is SGHVS and CDR2 FNYEAQ. This CDR3 is 12 amino acids long. V was shortened by 0 bases and J by 13 bases, with 10 bases between the two germline ends. This clonotype was counted a few times. This sequence originates from a male donor with esophageal squamous cell carcinoma. This chain uses TRBV7-6 with TRBJ2-4; D gene ambiguous. The sequencing sample was made of esophageal tumor tissue. CDR3 protein: CASSLAHVTQYF. The CDR3 region has the DNA TGTGCCAGCAGCTTAGCGCATGTCACCCAGTACTTC.